What follows are 16 T cell receptor beta chains derived from one specimen sequenced in a study of blood T cell repertoires in COVID-19. The data were produced by immunoSEQ multiplex PCR, yet TCRdb's version contains in-frame clones alone and is incomplete. The table lists 200,000 to 250,000 clones, around 80% of them singletons. Sequences were obtained from peripheral blood. Receptor source: a man aged 45-60 years with active or convalescent COVID-19.

This clone turned up a few times. This chain joins TRBV7-8 and TRBJ1-4, with 12 positions matching TRBD1. The CDR3 is 19 residues long. Germline lookup yields CDR1 SGHVS and CDR2 FQNEAQ. After removal of 2 bases from V and 3 bases from J, the junction contained 10 bases not matched to a gene. In nucleotides, the CDR3 is TGTGCCAGCAGCTTATTGGTGGCGGGACAGGGGGCGGCTAATGAAAAACTGTTTTTT. Its translation is CASSLLVAGQGAANEKLFF.

The chain combines TRBV4-2 with TRBJ1-1; 8 positions agree with TRBD1. The CDR3 loop spans 16 amino acids. CDR1 LGHNA and CDR2 YNFKEQ come from the germline V gene. V trimming: 0 bases; J trimming: 4 bases; junction bases outside the gene matches: 7. The CDR3 region is CASSQEGSGQATEAFF. The DNA of the CDR3 is TGTGCCAGCAGCCAAGAAGGGTCGGGACAGGCCACTGAAGCTTTCTTT.

This rearrangement joins TRBV5-1 to TRBJ1-1, with 8 bases matching TRBD1. The CDR3 loop spans 15 amino acids. Germline trimming cut 4 bases from V and 6 bases from J; bases unmatched to any gene: 11. Per the germline V gene, CDR1 is SGHRS and CDR2 is YFSETQ. CDR3 residues: CASSIQGTGGAEAFF. Here the CDR3 DNA reads TGCGCCAGCAGCATACAAGGGACAGGAGGGGCTGAAGCTTTCTTT.

V gene TRBV7-2 combines with J gene TRBJ1-2, with D tentatively TRBD1 (5 bases). The CDR3 sequence is 15 residues long. Germline V gives CDR1 SGHTA, CDR2 FQGNSA. The V end was cut by 5 bases, the J end by 1 base, with 14 bases between. The DNA of the CDR3 is TGTGCCAGCAGCCAAGACAGTGCCCTTAACTATGGCTACACCTTC. Translated, it gives CASSQDSALNYGYTF.

This sequence joins TRBV7-8 and TRBJ2-1, with TRBD2 as a possible D gene (6 bases). This CDR3 comprises 16 residues. The V and J ends lost 1 base and 9 bases respectively, with 19 bases between them. Germline V gives CDR1 SGHVS, CDR2 FQNEAQ. As DNA, the CDR3 is TGTGCCAGCAGCTTAGTGTCCGCAGGGTTGCGGGGTGAGCAGTTCTTC. Amino acid sequence: CASSLVSAGLRGEQFF. The full variable domain, in which reference TRBV7-8 and TRBJ2-1 provide the parts outside the CDR3, is GAGVSQSPRYKVAKRGQDVALRCDPISGHVSLFWYQQALGQGPEFLTYFQNEAQLDKSGLPSDRFFAERPEGSVSTLKIQRTQQEDSAVYLCASSLVSAGLRGEQFFGPGTRLTVL.

The V gene is TRBV18, the J gene TRBJ1-4; 9 nucleotides line up with TRBD1. Germline trimming cut 2 bases from V and 5 bases from J; bases unmatched to any gene: 0. The CDR3 totals 14 residues. Germline CDR1 reads KGHSH; CDR2 reads LQKENI. The DNA of the CDR3 is TGTGCCAGCTCACCAGGACAGGGGAATGAAAAACTGTTTTTT. Translating gives CASSPGQGNEKLFF.

This clone came up a few times. The J gene is TRBJ2-3, the V gene TRBV28; 9 bases line up with TRBD1. The CDR3 consists of 15 residues. In germline, CDR1 is MDHEN, CDR2 SYDVKM. Trimming cost V 4 bases and J 7 bases; bases outside gene matches: 9. The CDR3 here is CASSSGDRAMHTQYF. Written as DNA, the CDR3 is TGTGCCAGCAGTTCCGGGGACAGGGCCATGCATACGCAGTATTTT.

The V call is TRBV15, the J call TRBJ1-5, with D unclear. V was clipped by 5 bases and J by 5 bases, with 10 bases between them. This CDR3 spans 13 amino acids. CDR1 is LNHNV, CDR2 YYDKDF, per germline (reference sequence). The CDR3 DNA follows: TGTGCCACCAGCCCCGGGTTATATCAGCCCCAGCATTTT. Its translation is CATSPGLYQPQHF.

The V gene is TRBV7-2, the J gene TRBJ2-5, with 13 bases that match TRBD2. CDR3 size: 17 residues. The V and J ends lost 1 base and 5 bases, in that order; junction bases with no gene match: 7. CDR1 is SGHTA, CDR2 FQGNSA, per germline. The DNA for the CDR3 is TGTGCCAGCAGCTTAGGGACTAGCGGGGGCCATGGGGAGACCCAGTACTTC. Translated: CASSLGTSGGHGETQYF. The full variable domain, with the rest looked up from reference TRBV7-2 and TRBJ2-5, is GAGVSQSPSNKVTEKGKDVELRCDPISGHTALYWYRQSLGQGLEFLIYFQGNSAPDKSGLPSDRFSAERTGGSVSTLTIQRTQQEDSAVYLCASSLGTSGGHGETQYFGPGTRLLVL.

The gene calls are TRBV7-9 and TRBJ2-7; 8 bases map to TRBD2. From germline, CDR1 is SEHNR and CDR2 FQNEAQ (reference sequence). V gave up 3 bases and J gave up 2 bases; unmatched junction bases: 6. The CDR3 totals 15 residues. CDR3 bases: TGTGCCAGCAGCTTCGGAGCGGGAGTCCCCTACGAGCAGTACTTC. Its translation: CASSFGAGVPYEQYF.

The genes are TRBV29-1 and TRBJ2-3; 8 bases line up with TRBD1. In germline, CDR1 is SQVTM, CDR2 ANQGSEA. This CDR3 is 16 amino acids long. V was clipped by 3 bases and J by 2 bases; unmatched bases: 10. The CDR3 coding sequence is TGCAGCGTTGACCCTCCCGGACAGGGAGCCACAGATACGCAGTATTTT. Residues: CSVDPPGQGATDTQYF.

The rearrangement uses TRBV2 and TRBJ2-3, with TRBD2 identical over 11 bases. The V segment lost 4 bases and the J segment 1 base; nucleotides outside the gene matches: 4. This CDR3 is 16 amino acids long. Germline-derived CDR1 and CDR2 are SNHLY and FYNNEI. This CDR3 reads CASSAPGLAGTDTQYF. The CDR3 nucleotides are TGTGCCAGCAGTGCCCCGGGACTAGCGGGCACAGATACGCAGTATTTT.

The rearrangement joins TRBV29-1 to TRBJ1-1, with 9 bases matching TRBD1. Trimming at V came to 4 bases and at J to 9 bases, leaving 3 bases not matched to a gene. The CDR3 loop spans 11 amino acids. Germline V lookup: CDR1 SQVTM, CDR2 ANQGSEA. The CDR3 DNA is TGCAGCGTTGCTGGGACAGGGAAAGCTTTCTTT. This translates into CSVAGTGKAFF. Combining the CDR3 with reference TRBV29-1 and TRBJ1-1 gives the whole variable domain SAVISQKPSRDICQRGTSLTIQCQVDSQVTMMFWYRQQPGQSLTLIATANQGSEATYESGFVIDKFPISRPNLTFSTLTVSNMSPEDSSIYLCSVAGTGKAFFGQGTRLTVV.

This clone has a single count. V gene TRBV29-1 combines with J gene TRBJ2-5, with 8 bases matching TRBD1. V shed 8 bases, J shed 4 bases, and the junction held 3 bases outside the gene matches. The germline V gene encodes CDR1 SQVTM and CDR2 ANQGSEA. This CDR3 comprises 11 residues. This CDR3 reads CSHGQGETQYF. In DNA, the CDR3 is TGCAGCCACGGACAGGGAGAGACCCAGTACTTC. Together with reference TRBV29-1 and TRBJ2-5, the CDR3 gives the full variable domain: SAVISQKPSRDICQRGTSLTIQCQVDSQVTMMFWYRQQPGQSLTLIATANQGSEATYESGFVIDKFPISRPNLTFSTLTVSNMSPEDSSIYLCSHGQGETQYFGPGTRLLVL.

The CDR3 DNA reads TGCGCCAGCAGCTTGGCCCTCTCCCGCCGGGACAGGCCGTATGGCTACACCTTC. It translates to CASSLALSRRDRPYGYTF. The chain combines TRBV5-1 with TRBJ1-2; 8 bases line up with TRBD1. This CDR3 is built from 18 residues. Germline CDR1 SGHRS, CDR2 YFSETQ. Losses at the gene ends were 0 bases for V and 5 bases for J; bases not matched to a gene: 15.

This rearrangement joins TRBV10-3 to TRBJ2-7; 11 nucleotides align to TRBD1. V trimming: 8 bases; J trimming: 7 bases; junction bases outside the gene matches: 7. Germline-derived CDR1 and CDR2 are ENHRY and SYGVKD. The CDR3 is made up of 13 amino acids. CDR3 sequence reads: CAIADRGRGEQYF. CDR3 coding DNA: TGTGCCATCGCGGACAGGGGGCGGGGTGAGCAGTACTTC.